This record covers a single TCR beta chain. What it recognizes is unknown. Since no conserved phenylalanine or tryptophan closes the CDR3, a read error is the likely cause. V lost 1 base to trimming and J lost 2 bases, with 12 bases between them. This CDR3 region has 16 residues. From germline, CDR1 is SEHNR and CDR2 FQNEAQ (reference sequence). The entry originates in a study of blood T cells in healthy people across ages. As for the study in general: When template switching was applied, about one barcoded beta molecule was captured per two T cells.

A second roughly 7 to 12 cycle PCR used barcoded and J-beta primers. Unique molecular identifiers of 12 random nucleotides labeled each cDNA. MiXCR, run by TCRdb on the 5' RACE reads, gives a single entry per CDR3 protein. This sample has hundreds of thousands of distinct CDR3 sequences, with over 20% found just once. Study observations and caveats: Roughly linear declines in TCR beta diversity per million T cells occurred with age.

Sequencing input: blood. This receptor was taken from a man between 65 and 85 years old in good health. The chain couples TRBV7-9 to TRBJ2-1; D is possibly TRBD2 (7 bases). The CDR3 is CASSLDPGGAYNEQFS. CDR3 nucleotide sequence: TGTGCCAGCAGCTTAGACCCGGGGGGCGCCTACAATGAGCAGTTCTCC.